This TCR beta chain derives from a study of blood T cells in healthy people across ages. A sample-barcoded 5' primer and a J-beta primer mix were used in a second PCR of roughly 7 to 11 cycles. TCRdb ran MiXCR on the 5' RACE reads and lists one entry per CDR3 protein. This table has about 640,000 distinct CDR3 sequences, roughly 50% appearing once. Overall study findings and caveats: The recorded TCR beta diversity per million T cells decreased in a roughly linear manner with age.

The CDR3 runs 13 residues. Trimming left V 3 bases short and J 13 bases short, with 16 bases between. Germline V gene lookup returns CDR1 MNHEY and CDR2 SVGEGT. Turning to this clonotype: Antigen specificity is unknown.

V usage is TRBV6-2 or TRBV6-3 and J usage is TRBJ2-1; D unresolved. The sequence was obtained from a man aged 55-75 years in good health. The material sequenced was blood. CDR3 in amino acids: CASSYAPLETQFF. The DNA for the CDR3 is TGTGCCAGCAGTTATGCCCCATTGGAGACCCAGTTCTTC.